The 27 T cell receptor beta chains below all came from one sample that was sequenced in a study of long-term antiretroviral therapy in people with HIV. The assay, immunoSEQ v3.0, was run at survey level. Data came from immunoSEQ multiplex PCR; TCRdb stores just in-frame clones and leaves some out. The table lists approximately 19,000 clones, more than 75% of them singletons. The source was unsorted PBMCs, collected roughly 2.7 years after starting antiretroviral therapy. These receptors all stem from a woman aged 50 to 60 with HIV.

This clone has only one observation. The CDR3 loop is CASSGGGGQETQYF. CDR3 sequence (DNA): TGTGCCAGCTCAGGAGGAGGGGGCCAAGAGACCCAGTACTTC. V is TRBV18 and J is TRBJ2-5; D is tentatively TRBD1 or TRBD2 (6 bases each). The ends were cut back, 5 bases at V and 1 base at J, with 11 bases in the middle. In germline, CDR1 is KGHSH, CDR2 LQKENI. The length of the CDR3 is 14 residues.

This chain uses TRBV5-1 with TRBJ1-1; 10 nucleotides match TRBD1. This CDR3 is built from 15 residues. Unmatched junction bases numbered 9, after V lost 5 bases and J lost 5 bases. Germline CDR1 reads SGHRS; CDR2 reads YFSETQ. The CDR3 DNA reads TGCGCCAGCAGGGGTAGGGACAGGGGAACTACTGAAGCTTTCTTT. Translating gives CASRGRDRGTTEAFF.

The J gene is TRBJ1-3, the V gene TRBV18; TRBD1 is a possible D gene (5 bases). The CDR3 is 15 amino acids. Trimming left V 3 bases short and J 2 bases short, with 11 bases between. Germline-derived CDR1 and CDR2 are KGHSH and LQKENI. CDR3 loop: CASSPRDGAGNTIYF. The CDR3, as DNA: TGTGCCAGCTCACCGAGGGACGGGGCTGGAAACACCATATATTTT.

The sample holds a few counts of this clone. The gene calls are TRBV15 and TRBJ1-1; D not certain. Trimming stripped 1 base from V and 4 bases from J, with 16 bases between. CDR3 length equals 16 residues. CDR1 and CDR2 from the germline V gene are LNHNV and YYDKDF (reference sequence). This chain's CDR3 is CATSRALVYGSTEAFF. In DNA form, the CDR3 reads TGTGCCACCAGCAGAGCCCTAGTTTACGGATCCACTGAAGCTTTCTTT. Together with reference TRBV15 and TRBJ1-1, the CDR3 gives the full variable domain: DAMVIQNPRYQVTQFGKPVTLSCSQTLNHNVMYWYQQKSSQAPKLLFHYYDKDFNNEADTPDNFQSRRPNTSFCFLDIRSPGLGDTAMYLCATSRALVYGSTEAFFGQGTRLTVV.

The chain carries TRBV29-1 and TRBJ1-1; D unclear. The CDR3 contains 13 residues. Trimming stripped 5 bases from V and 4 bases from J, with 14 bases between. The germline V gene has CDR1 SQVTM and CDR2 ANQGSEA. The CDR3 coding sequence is TGCAGCGTTAAAAGCCCTCTGGGCACTGAAGCTTTCTTT. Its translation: CSVKSPLGTEAFF. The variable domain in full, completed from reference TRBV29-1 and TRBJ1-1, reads SAVISQKPSRDICQRGTSLTIQCQVDSQVTMMFWYRQQPGQSLTLIATANQGSEATYESGFVIDKFPISRPNLTFSTLTVSNMSPEDSSIYLCSVKSPLGTEAFFGQGTRLTVV.

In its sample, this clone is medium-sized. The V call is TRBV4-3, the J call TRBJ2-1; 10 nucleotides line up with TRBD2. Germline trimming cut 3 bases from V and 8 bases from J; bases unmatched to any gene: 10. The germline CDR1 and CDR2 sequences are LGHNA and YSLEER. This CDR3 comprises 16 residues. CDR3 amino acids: CASSQDGTSVSDEQFF. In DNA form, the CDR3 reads TGCGCCAGCAGCCAGGACGGGACTAGCGTTAGCGATGAGCAGTTCTTC.

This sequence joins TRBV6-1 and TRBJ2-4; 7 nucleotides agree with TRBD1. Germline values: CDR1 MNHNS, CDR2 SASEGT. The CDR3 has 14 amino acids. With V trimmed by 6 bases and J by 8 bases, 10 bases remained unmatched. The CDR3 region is CASSDRGGADIQYF. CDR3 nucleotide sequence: TGTGCCAGCAGCGATCGAGGGGGCGCGGACATTCAGTACTTC.

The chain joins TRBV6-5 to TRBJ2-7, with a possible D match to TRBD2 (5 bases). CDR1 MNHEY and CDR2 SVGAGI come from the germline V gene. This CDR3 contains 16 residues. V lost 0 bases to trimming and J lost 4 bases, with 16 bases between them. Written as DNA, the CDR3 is TGTGCCAGCAGTTACTCGACGGGGTTTGGGGAATACGAGCAGTACTTC. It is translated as CASSYSTGFGEYEQYF.

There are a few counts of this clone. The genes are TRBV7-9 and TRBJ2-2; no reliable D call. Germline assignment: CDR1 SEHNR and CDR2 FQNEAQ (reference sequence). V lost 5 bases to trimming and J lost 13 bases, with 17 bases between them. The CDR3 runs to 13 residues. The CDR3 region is CASSPGQVGGLFF. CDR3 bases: TGTGCCAGCAGCCCGGGCCAGGTCGGTGGGCTGTTTTTT. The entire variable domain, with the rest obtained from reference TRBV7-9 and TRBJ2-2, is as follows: DTGVSQNPRHKITKRGQNVTFRCDPISEHNRLYWYRQTLGQGPEFLTYFQNEAQLEKSRLLSDRFSAERPKGSFSTLEIQRTEQGDSAMYLCASSPGQVGGLFFGEGSRLTVL.

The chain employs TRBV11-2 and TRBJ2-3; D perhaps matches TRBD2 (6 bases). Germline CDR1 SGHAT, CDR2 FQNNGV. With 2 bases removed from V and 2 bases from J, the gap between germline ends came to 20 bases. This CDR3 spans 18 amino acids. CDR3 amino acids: CASSLRAEDYRTTDTQYF. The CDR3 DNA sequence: TGTGCCAGCAGCTTAAGGGCCGAGGACTACAGAACCACAGATACGCAGTATTTT.

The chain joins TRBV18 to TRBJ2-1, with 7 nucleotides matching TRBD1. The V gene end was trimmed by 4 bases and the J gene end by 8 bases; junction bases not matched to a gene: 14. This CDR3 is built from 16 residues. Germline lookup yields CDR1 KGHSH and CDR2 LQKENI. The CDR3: CASSQFQGQWNDEQFF. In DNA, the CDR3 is TGTGCCAGCTCACAATTCCAGGGACAGTGGAACGATGAGCAGTTCTTC. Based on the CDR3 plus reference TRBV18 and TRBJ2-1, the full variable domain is NAGVMQNPRHLVRRRGQEARLRCSPMKGHSHVYWYRQLPEEGLKFMVYLQKENIIDESGMPKERFSAEFPKEGPSILRIQQVVRGDSAAYFCASSQFQGQWNDEQFFGPGTRLTVL.

DNA of the CDR3: TGTGCCAGCAGTTTAGCAGGGAGCAATCAGCCCCAGCATTTT. Translated, it gives CASSLAGSNQPQHF. The chain couples TRBV27 to TRBJ1-5, with D possibly TRBD1 on 5 matching bases. Between the trimmed V and J ends, which lost 2 bases and 1 base, there was a span of 6 bases. CDR1 is MNHEY and CDR2 is SMNVEV in the germline V gene (reference sequence). This CDR3 comprises 14 residues.

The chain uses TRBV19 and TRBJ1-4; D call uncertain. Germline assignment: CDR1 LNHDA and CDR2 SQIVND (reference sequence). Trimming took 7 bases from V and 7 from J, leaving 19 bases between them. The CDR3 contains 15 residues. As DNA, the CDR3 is TGTGCCAGTACCGGATCCCCTTCAGTCGGTGAAAAACTGTTTTTT. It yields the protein CASTGSPSVGEKLFF.

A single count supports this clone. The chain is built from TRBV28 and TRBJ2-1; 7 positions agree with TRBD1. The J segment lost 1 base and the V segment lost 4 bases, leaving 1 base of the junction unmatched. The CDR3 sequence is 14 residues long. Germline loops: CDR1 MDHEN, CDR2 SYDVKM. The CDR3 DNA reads TGTGCCAGCAGTTCGGGACAGTCCTACAATGAGCAGTTCTTC. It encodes CASSSGQSYNEQFF.

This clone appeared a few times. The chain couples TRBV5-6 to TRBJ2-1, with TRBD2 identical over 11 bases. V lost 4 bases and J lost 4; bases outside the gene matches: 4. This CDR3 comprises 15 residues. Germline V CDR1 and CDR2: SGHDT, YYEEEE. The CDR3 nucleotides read TGTGCCAGCAGCGCCGGGACTAGCGGATACAATGAGCAGTTCTTC. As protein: CASSAGTSGYNEQFF.

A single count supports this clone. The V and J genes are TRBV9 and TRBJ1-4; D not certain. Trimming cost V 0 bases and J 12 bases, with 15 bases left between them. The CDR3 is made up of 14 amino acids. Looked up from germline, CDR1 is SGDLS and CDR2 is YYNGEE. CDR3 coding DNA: TGTGCCAGCAGCGTAGACAGAATCCCGAGGGAACTGTTTTTT. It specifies CASSVDRIPRELFF.

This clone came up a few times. The CDR3, as DNA: TGTGCCAGCAGCTGGACAGCTGAAGCTTTCTTT. This codes for CASSWTAEAFF. V and J are TRBV5-6 and TRBJ1-1; D is possibly TRBD1 (6 bases). Trimming stripped 3 bases from V and 6 bases from J, with 6 bases between. The germline CDR1 and CDR2 sequences are SGHDT and YYEEEE. The CDR3 totals 11 residues. The full variable domain, its missing parts supplied by reference TRBV5-6 and TRBJ1-1, is DAGVTQSPTHLIKTRGQQVTLRCSPKSGHDTVSWYQQALGQGPQFIFQYYEEEERQRGNFPDRFSGHQFPNYSSELNVNALLLGDSALYLCASSWTAEAFFGQGTRLTVV.

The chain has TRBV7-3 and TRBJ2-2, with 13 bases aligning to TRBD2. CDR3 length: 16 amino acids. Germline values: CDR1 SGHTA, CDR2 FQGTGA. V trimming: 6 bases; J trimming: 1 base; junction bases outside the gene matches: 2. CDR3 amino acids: CASRGTSGKNTGELFF. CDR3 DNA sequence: TGTGCCAGCAGGGGGACTAGCGGGAAGAACACCGGGGAGCTGTTTTTT.

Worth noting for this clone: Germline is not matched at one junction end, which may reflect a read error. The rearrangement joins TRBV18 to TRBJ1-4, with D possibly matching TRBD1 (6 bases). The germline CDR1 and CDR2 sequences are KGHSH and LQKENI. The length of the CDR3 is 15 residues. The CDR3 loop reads CASSPGGTTSEKLFF. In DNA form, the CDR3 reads TGTGCCAGCTCGCCGGGGGGGACAACTAGTGAAAAACTGTTTTTT.

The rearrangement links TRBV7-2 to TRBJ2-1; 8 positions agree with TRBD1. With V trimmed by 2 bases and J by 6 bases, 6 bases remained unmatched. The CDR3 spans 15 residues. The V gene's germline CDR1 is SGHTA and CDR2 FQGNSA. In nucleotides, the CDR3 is TGTGCCAGCAGCTTATATCGACAGGGGAGCAATGAGCAGTTCTTC. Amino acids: CASSLYRQGSNEQFF.

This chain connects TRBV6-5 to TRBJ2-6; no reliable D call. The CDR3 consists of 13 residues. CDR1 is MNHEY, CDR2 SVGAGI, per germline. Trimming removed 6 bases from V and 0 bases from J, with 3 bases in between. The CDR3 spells CASRASGANVLTF. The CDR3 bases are TGTGCCAGCAGAGCCTCTGGGGCCAACGTCCTGACTTTC.

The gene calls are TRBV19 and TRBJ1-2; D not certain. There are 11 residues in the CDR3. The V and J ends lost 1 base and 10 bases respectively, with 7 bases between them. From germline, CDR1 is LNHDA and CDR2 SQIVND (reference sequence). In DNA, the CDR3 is TGTGCCAGTAGTATAGGCGGGGTCTACACCTTC. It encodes CASSIGGVYTF.

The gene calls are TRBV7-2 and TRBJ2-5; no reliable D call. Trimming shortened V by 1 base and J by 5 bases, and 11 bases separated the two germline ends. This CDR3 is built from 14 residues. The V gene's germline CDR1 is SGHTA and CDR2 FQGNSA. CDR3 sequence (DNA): TGTGCCAGCAGCTTAGGGCAAACTCCGGAGACCCAGTACTTC. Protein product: CASSLGQTPETQYF.

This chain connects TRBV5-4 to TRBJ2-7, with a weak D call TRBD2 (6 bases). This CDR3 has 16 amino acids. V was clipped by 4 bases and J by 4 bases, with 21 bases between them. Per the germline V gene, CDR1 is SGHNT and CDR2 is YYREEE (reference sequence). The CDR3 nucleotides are TGTGCCAGCAGCGGCCAAACTAGTTCACGGGGGTACGAGCAGTACTTC. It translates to CASSGQTSSRGYEQYF.

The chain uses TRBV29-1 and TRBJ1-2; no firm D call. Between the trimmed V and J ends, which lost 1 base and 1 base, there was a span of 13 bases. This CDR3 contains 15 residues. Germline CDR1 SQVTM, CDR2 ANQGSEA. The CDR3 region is CSVEARMKDNYGYTF. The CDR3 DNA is TGCAGCGTTGAAGCCAGAATGAAGGATAACTATGGCTACACCTTC.

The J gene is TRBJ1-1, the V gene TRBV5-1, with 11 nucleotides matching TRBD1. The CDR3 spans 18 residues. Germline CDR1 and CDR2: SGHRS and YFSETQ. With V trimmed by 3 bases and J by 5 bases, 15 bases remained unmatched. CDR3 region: CASSSLKPPGQGVTEAFF. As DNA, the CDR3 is TGCGCCAGCAGCTCCTTAAAACCTCCGGGACAGGGGGTGACTGAAGCTTTCTTT.

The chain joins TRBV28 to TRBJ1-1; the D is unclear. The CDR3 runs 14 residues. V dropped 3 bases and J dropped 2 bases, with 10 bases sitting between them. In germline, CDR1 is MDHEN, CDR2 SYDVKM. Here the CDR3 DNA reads TGTGCCAGCAGTTTCGTTACAGAAAACACTGAAGCTTTCTTT. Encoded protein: CASSFVTENTEAFF. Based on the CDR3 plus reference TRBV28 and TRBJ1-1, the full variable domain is DVKVTQSSRYLVKRTGEKVFLECVQDMDHENMFWYRQDPGLGLRLIYFSYDVKMKEKGDIPEGYSVSREKKERFSLILESASTNQTSMYLCASSFVTENTEAFFGQGTRLTVV.